This is a list of T cell receptor beta chains from one sample in a study of cytomegalovirus exposure and HLA in healthy donors. Clones were read by immunoSEQ multiplex PCR, and TCRdb kept only the in-frame ones, dropping some. The sample lists about 150,000 clones; more than 60% were seen once. Input material: PBMCs. The origin of the receptors is a man aged 25 to 40 in good health and CMV-seropositive. CDR3s include the opening cysteine and the closing phenylalanine or tryptophan. Fields, in order: clone size, V gene, CDR3 protein. Clone size is stated in some rows and not others, as once, few, many or a class when expanded.

abundance: .; v_gene: TRBV27; CDR3aa: CAISLGGRANEQFF
abundance: .; v_gene: TRBV6-1; CDR3aa: CASLDWQETQYF
abundance: .; v_gene: TRBV10-3; CDR3aa: CAISEGGAGTQYF
abundance: once; v_gene: TRBV10-2; CDR3aa: CASSESDPRHYPFYGYTF
abundance: .; v_gene: TRBV11-3; CDR3aa: CASSSGGRSSEQYF
abundance: .; v_gene: TRBV6-1; CDR3aa: CASRRQGEGYSFF
abundance: few; v_gene: TRBV7-9; CDR3aa: CASSGSGDYEQYF
abundance: .; v_gene: TRBV7-6; CDR3aa: CASSYQVSETQYF
abundance: .; v_gene: TRBV7-9; CDR3aa: CASSLAHRDGGYTF
abundance: .; v_gene: TRBV4-1; CDR3aa: CASSFRAGGTEQYF
abundance: .; v_gene: TRBV4-2; CDR3aa: CASSQDELSAAHDPVDEQYF
abundance: .; v_gene: TRBV2; CDR3aa: CASRWDRATGELFF
abundance: .; v_gene: TRBV30; CDR3aa: CAWEAGTGVAGELFF
abundance: .; v_gene: TRBV5-6; CDR3aa: CASSLYTQEHFFGYTF
abundance: .; v_gene: TRBV18; CDR3aa: CASSPYSTGFSGANVLTF
abundance: .; v_gene: TRBV7-9; CDR3aa: CASSSGQGNTEAFF
abundance: .; v_gene: TRBV5-1; CDR3aa: CASSVSAGLAKNIQYF
abundance: .; v_gene: TRBV29-1; CDR3aa: CSALRLSGGYTF
abundance: .; v_gene: TRBV5-1; CDR3aa: CASSPGDPPKQYF
abundance: .; v_gene: TRBV19; CDR3aa: CASSIFGLAGLYEQYF
abundance: .; v_gene: TRBV29-1; CDR3aa: CSVEIGSGTRTGYTF
abundance: .; v_gene: TRBV2; CDR3aa: CASSLGLAGEQYF
abundance: .; v_gene: TRBV11-1; CDR3aa: CASSARGGASGANVLTF
abundance: .; v_gene: TRBV6-5; CDR3aa: CASRLTGEASAQYF
abundance: .; v_gene: TRBV7-2; CDR3aa: CASSSTGVSYNEQFF
abundance: few; v_gene: TRBV28; CDR3aa: CASSSRGDIADTQYF
abundance: .; v_gene: TRBV30; CDR3aa: CAWSVTSGGYTF
abundance: once; v_gene: TRBV5-8; CDR3aa: CASSLWGLRNSPLHF
abundance: .; v_gene: TRBV4-1; CDR3aa: CASSQPSGRTGELFF
abundance: few; v_gene: TRBV28; CDR3aa: CASHEAGAKETQYF
abundance: .; v_gene: TRBV30; CDR3aa: CAWSWEGEKLFF
abundance: .; v_gene: TRBV30; CDR3aa: CAWSVGQGYTEAFF
abundance: few; v_gene: TRBV5-1; CDR3aa: CASSPGTGGVESLHF
abundance: .; v_gene: TRBV12-1; CDR3aa: CASSSPSSYEQYF
abundance: few; v_gene: TRBV10-3; CDR3aa: CAISGTGEYGYTF
abundance: .; v_gene: TRBV6-1; CDR3aa: CASNGNGPEAFF
abundance: .; v_gene: TRBV9; CDR3aa: CASSTGSLSFGYGYTF
abundance: few; v_gene: TRBV25-1; CDR3aa: CASRNHTGSYEQYF
abundance: .; v_gene: TRBV18; CDR3aa: CASSPGQVLAKNIQYF
abundance: .; v_gene: TRBV27; CDR3aa: CASSRFKIRQGEYGYTF
abundance: .; v_gene: TRBV20-1; CDR3aa: CSARTYYEQYF
abundance: .; v_gene: TRBV18; CDR3aa: CASSGTGPLYEQYF
abundance: .; v_gene: TRBV4-1; CDR3aa: CASSQGDRTYNEQFF
abundance: .; v_gene: TRBV2; CDR3aa: CASSAGLLNEQFF
abundance: once; v_gene: TRBV5-1; CDR3aa: CASVPPGQGYRGELFF
abundance: many; v_gene: TRBV6-1; CDR3aa: CASSEWLGGGRETQYF
abundance: .; v_gene: TRBV19; CDR3aa: CASSIMSGSGMDEQFF
abundance: .; v_gene: TRBV6-4; CDR3aa: CASSDRRGGALHF
abundance: .; v_gene: TRBV27; CDR3aa: CASSLGTGGIDGELFF
abundance: .; v_gene: TRBV30; CDR3aa: CAWSNRDRRNTEAFF
abundance: .; v_gene: TRBV14; CDR3aa: CASSHWENEQFF
abundance: .; v_gene: TRBV7-6; CDR3aa: CASSLGLAGGEGADTQYF
abundance: few; v_gene: TRBV7-9; CDR3aa: CAAKTGLEGDTQYF
abundance: .; v_gene: TRBV7-9; CDR3aa: CASSLVSGAGTDTQYF